What follows is one T cell receptor beta chain and its context. These data belong to a study of blood T cell repertoires in COVID-19. On the study more broadly: Spain, Italy and the United States supplied samples that represented acute and convalescent COVID-19. T cells, B-cell-depleted T cells, or PBMCs supplied cDNA or gDNA.

Germline-derived CDR1 and CDR2 are MNHNS and SASEGT. The CDR3 is 17 residues long. V lost 0 bases to trimming and J lost 1 base; unmatched junction nucleotides: 4. In the authors' workflow: From reference gene primer amplification, estimates of nucleated cell counts were derived. Assay used: immunoSEQ multiplex PCR; TCRdb lists only in-frame clones, some missing. V, J and clone size derive from that table, while D and trimming were established from the DNA sequence. The data hold some 530,000 clones, with approximately 83% observed a single time. The chain has TRBV6-1 and TRBJ1-3; 9 nucleotides align to TRBD1. The TCR originated in a human donor in a cohort sampled during active COVID-19. The sequencing input was peripheral blood. The CDR3: CASSEAPQGASGNTIYF. The CDR3 DNA reads TGTGCCAGCAGTGAAGCACCACAGGGGGCTTCTGGAAACACCATATATTTT.